This TCR beta chain comes out of a study of cytomegalovirus exposure and HLA in healthy donors. Study outcomes and limitations: Reportedly, HLA-A and HLA-B alleles of most subjects were accurately predicted from TCR beta. The majority of TCR sequences were rare, yet some public TCRs appeared in many donors. It was in a later analysis that TCR association rates were seen to vary by HLA locus, highest for DRB1 and lowest for HLA-C.

A word on this clone: What it binds is not known.

This CDR3 has 16 amino acids. Germline V gene lookup returns CDR1 LNHDA and CDR2 SQIVND (reference sequence). Trimming took 1 base from V and 3 from J; bases not matched to a gene: 4. PCR primers comprised 60 Vbeta and 13 Jbeta primers. Method: immunoSEQ multiplex PCR; TCRdb's copy keeps in-frame clones and lacks some. The sample includes 100,000 to 150,000 clones, 75% to 80% of them seen just once. The chain uses TRBV19 and TRBJ1-5, with 9 bases aligning to TRBD1. This clonotype was sampled from a woman in her thirties or forties in good health and CMV-seronegative. Sequencing used PBMCs. The CDR3, as DNA: TGTGCCAGTAGTATAGTTGGACAGGGGAACAATCAGCCCCAGCATTTT. This codes for CASSIVGQGNNQPQHF.